This T cell receptor beta chain was recovered during a study of blood T cell repertoires in COVID-19. On the study more broadly: Sites in the United States, Italy and Spain provided acute and convalescent COVID-19 samples. Nucleic acid was either cDNA or gDNA, and it came from T cells, B-cell-depleted T cells, or PBMCs.

Assay: immunoSEQ multiplex PCR; the TCRdb copy retains only in-frame clones and omits some. The sample shows some 220,000 clones, 82% of them seen only once. Of note for this clone: Relative to the germline gene, one junction end is altered; a read error may explain this.

Those enrolled in Seattle joined during active infection and were followed longitudinally afterward. This CDR3 spans 12 amino acids. Germline-derived CDR1 and CDR2 are KGHSH and LQKENI. This chain links TRBV18 with TRBJ1-1; D is perhaps TRBD1 (5 bases). The TCR was taken from a woman aged 70 to 79 with COVID-19, enrolled during active disease. Sequencing input: peripheral blood. This CDR3 reads CASSPMGRDRLF. The CDR3 DNA follows: TGTGCCAGCTCACCAATGGGGCGAGATAGACTCTTT.